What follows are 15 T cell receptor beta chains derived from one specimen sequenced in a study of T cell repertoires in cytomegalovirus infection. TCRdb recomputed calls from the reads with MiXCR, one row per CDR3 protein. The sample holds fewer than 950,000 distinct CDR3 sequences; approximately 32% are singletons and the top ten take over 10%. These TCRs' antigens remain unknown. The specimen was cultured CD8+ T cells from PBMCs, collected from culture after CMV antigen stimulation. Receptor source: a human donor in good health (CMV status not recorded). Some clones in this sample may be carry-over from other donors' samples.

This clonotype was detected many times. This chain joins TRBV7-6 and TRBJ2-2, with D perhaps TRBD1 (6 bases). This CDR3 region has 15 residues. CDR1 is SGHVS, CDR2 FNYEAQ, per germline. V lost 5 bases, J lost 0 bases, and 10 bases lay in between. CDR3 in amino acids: CASSPRTANTGELFF. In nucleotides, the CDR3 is TGTGCCAGCAGCCCTCGGACAGCGAACACCGGGGAGCTGTTTTTT. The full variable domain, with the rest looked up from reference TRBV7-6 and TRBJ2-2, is GAGVSQSPRYKVTKRGQDVALRCDPISGHVSLYWYRQALGQGPEFLTYFNYEAQQDKSGLPNDRFSAERPEGSISTLTIQRTEQRDSAMYRCASSPRTANTGELFFGEGSRLTVL.

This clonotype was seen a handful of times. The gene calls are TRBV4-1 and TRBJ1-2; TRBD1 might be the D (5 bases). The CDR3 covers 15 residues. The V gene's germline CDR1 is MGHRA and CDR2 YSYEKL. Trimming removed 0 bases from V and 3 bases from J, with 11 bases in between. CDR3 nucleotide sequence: TGCGCCAGCAGCCAAGAATCGGGGCTGGACTATGGCTACACCTTC. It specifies CASSQESGLDYGYTF.

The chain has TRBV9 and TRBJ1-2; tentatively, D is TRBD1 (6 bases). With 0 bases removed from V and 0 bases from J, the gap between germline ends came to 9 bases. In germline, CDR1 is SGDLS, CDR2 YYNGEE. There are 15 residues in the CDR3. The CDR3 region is CASSVGGDTNYGYTF. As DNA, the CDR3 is TGTGCCAGCAGCGTAGGGGGGGACACTAACTATGGCTACACCTTC.

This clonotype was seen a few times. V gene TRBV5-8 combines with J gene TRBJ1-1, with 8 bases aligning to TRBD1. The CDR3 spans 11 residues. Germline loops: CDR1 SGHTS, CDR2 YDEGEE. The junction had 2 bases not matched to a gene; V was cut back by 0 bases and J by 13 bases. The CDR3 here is CASSLVQGVFF. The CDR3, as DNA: TGTGCCAGCAGCTTGGTACAGGGGGTTTTCTTT.

The DNA for the CDR3 is TGTGCCAGTAGGTGGGGGGCTTACACCGGGGAGCTGTTTTTT. Residues: CASRWGAYTGELFF. The chain couples TRBV19 to TRBJ2-2, with D perhaps matching TRBD1 or TRBD2 (6 bases each). Germline lookup yields CDR1 LNHDA and CDR2 SQIVND (reference sequence). The CDR3 spans 14 residues. The ends were cut back, 6 bases at V and 3 bases at J, with 11 bases in the middle. The full variable domain, rest sourced from reference TRBV19 and TRBJ2-2, is DGGITQSPKYLFRKEGQNVTLSCEQNLNHDAMYWYRQDPGQGLRLIYYSQIVNDFQKGDIAEGYSVSREKKESFPLTVTSAQKNPTAFYLCASRWGAYTGELFFGEGSRLTVL.

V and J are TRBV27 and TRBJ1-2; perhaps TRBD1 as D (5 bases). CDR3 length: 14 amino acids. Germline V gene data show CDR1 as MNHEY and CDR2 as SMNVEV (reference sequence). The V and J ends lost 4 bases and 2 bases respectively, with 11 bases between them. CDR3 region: CASSSTGGNYGYTF. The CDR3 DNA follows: TGTGCCAGCAGTTCGACCGGGGGGAACTATGGCTACACCTTC.

The CDR3 DNA follows: TGTGCCAGCACCAGACCGTCCTACAATGAGCAGTTCTTC. Protein sequence: CASTRPSYNEQFF. The genes are TRBV2 and TRBJ2-1; D ambiguous. With 7 bases removed from V and 1 base from J, the gap between germline ends came to 8 bases. CDR1 is SNHLY, CDR2 FYNNEI, per germline. The CDR3 loop spans 13 amino acids.

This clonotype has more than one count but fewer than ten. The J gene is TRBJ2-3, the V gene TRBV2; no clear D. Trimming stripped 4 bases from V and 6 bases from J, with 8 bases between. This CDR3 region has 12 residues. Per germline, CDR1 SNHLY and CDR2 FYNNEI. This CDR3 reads CASSGVGDTQYF. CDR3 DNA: TGTGCCAGCAGTGGGGTAGGGGATACGCAGTATTTT.

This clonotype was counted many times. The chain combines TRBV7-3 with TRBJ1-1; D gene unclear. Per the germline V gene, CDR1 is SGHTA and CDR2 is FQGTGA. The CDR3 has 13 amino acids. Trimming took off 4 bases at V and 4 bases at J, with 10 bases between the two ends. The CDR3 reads CASSSPRATEAFF. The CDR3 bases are TGTGCCAGCAGCTCCCCGCGGGCCACTGAAGCTTTCTTT.

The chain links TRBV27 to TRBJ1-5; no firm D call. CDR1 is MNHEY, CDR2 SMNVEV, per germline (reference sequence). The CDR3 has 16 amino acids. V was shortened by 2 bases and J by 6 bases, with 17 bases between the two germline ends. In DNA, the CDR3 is TGTGCCAGCAGTTTAGGAACTTATCCACCCCCTCAGCCCCAGCATTTT. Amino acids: CASSLGTYPPPQPQHF.

CDR3 DNA: TGTGCCAGCAGTTCCCCACAGACCTACGAGCAGTACGTC. This codes for CASSSPQTYEQYV. The chain recombines TRBV6-2 or TRBV6-3 with TRBJ2-7; D gene uncertain. V dropped 4 bases and J dropped 2 bases, with 9 bases sitting between them. CDR1 is MNHEY, CDR2 SVGEGT, per germline. The CDR3 runs 13 residues.

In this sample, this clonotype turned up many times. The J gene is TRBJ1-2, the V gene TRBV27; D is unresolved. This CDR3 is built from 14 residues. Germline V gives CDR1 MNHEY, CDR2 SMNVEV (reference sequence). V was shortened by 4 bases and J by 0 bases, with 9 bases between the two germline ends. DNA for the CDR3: TGTGCCAGCAGTTACAGTGATTCTAACTATGGCTACACCTTC. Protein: CASSYSDSNYGYTF.

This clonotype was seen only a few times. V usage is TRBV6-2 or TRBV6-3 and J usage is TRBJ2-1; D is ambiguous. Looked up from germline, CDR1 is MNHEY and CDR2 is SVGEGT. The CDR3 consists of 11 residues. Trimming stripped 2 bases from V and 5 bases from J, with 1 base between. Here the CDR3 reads CASSYDNEQFF. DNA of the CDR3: TGTGCCAGCAGTTACGACAATGAGCAGTTCTTC.

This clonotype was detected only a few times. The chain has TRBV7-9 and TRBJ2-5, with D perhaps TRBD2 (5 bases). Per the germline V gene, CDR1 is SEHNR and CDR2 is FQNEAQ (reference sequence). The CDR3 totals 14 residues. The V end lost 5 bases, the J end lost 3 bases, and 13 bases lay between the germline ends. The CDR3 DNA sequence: TGTGCCAGCAGCGACACGGACGGGGAAGAGACCCAGTACTTC. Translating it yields CASSDTDGEETQYF. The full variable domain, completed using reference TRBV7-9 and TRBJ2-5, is DTGVSQNPRHKITKRGQNVTFRCDPISEHNRLYWYRQTLGQGPEFLTYFQNEAQLEKSRLLSDRFSAERPKGSFSTLEIQRTEQGDSAMYLCASSDTDGEETQYFGPGTRLLVL.

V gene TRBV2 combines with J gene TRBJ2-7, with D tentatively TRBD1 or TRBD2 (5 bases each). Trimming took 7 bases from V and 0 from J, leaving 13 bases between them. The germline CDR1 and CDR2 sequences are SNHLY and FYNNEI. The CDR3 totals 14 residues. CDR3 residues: CASMSRGNSYEQYF. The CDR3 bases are TGTGCCAGCATGAGTCGGGGCAACTCCTACGAGCAGTACTTC.